The source of this T cell receptor (beta chain) is a study of blood T cell repertoires in COVID-19. Study in general: Specimens from acute and convalescent COVID-19 originated in the United States, Italy and Spain.

Repertoires were generated with immunoSEQ multiplex PCR, while TCRdb's copy carries only in-frame clones and drops some. The sample records under 200,000 clones, over 80% being singletons. In terms of age and location, participants ranged from roughly 18 to 89 years and lived in fewer than 30 US areas. Cohort allocation depended upon clinical history that participants reported. The clonotype originates from a woman in her sixties or seventies who had recovered from COVID-19. Sequencing was done on a sample of PBMCs or T cells enriched from blood (not recorded which).

CDR3 in amino acids: CASSLARSSPLHF. In nucleotides, the CDR3 is TGTGCCAGCAGTTTAGCGCGTTCGTCACCCCTCCACTTT. This chain joins TRBV12-3 or TRBV12-4 and TRBJ1-6; D remains unclear. The CDR3 consists of 13 residues. V dropped 0 bases and J dropped 10 bases, with 7 bases sitting between them.